These T cell receptor beta chains were read from a single sample in a study of blood T cell repertoires in COVID-19. The data were produced by immunoSEQ multiplex PCR, yet TCRdb's version contains in-frame clones alone and is incomplete. The data contain around 250,000 clones, just under 85% of them singletons. Sequencing was carried out using PBMCs or T cells enriched from blood (not recorded which). The origin of the receptors is a man aged 35-49 years who had recovered from COVID-19. CDR3s include the opening cysteine and the closing phenylalanine or tryptophan. A D gene is named only where the DNA matches it firmly. Only part of the rows carry a size: once, few, many, or a class if the clone is expanded.

J: TRBJ2-1; size: NA; D: NA; V: TRBV19; CDR3: CASSISWANNEQFF; DNA: TGTGCCAGTAGTATTAGTTGGGCCAACAATGAGCAGTTCTTC
J: TRBJ1-5; size: few; D: TRBD1; V: TRBV28; CDR3: CASSSHTGGNQPQHF; DNA: TGTGCCAGCAGTTCACACACAGGGGGTAATCAGCCCCAGCATTTT
J: TRBJ2-2; size: once; D: TRBD1; V: TRBV7-2; CDR3: CASRKSRQGNTGELFF; DNA: TGTGCCAGCAGAAAGAGCCGACAGGGGAACACCGGGGAGCTGTTTTTT
J: TRBJ2-7; size: NA; D: TRBD2; V: TRBV5-5; CDR3: CASSLAASGAYEQYF; DNA: TGTGCCAGCAGCTTGGCGGCTAGCGGTGCCTACGAGCAGTACTTC
J: TRBJ2-1; size: NA; D: NA; V: TRBV2; CDR3: CASSAYNEQFF; DNA: TGTGCCAGCAGTGCATACAATGAGCAGTTCTTC
J: TRBJ1-2; size: few; D: TRBD1; V: TRBV11-2; CDR3: CASSETGVGGYTF; DNA: TGTGCCAGCAGCGAAACAGGGGTCGGTGGCTACACCTTC
J: TRBJ1-1; size: NA; D: NA; V: TRBV7-3; CDR3: CASSLVVPFTEAFF; DNA: TGTGCCAGCAGCTTGGTAGTACCATTCACTGAAGCTTTCTTT
J: TRBJ1-1; size: NA; D: NA; V: TRBV28; CDR3: CASSLGGSYTEAFF; DNA: TGTGCCAGCAGTTTAGGGGGGAGTTACACTGAAGCTTTCTTT
J: TRBJ1-4; size: few; D: TRBD1; V: TRBV5-1; CDR3: CASSLGGQGGEKLFF; DNA: TGCGCCAGCAGCTTGGGTGGACAGGGGGGTGAAAAACTGTTTTTT
J: TRBJ1-2; size: NA; D: TRBD1; V: TRBV18; CDR3: CASSPARTGDYGYTF; DNA: TGTGCCAGCTCACCGGCCCGGACAGGGGACTATGGCTACACCTTC
J: TRBJ1-2; size: NA; D: TRBD1; V: TRBV24-1; CDR3: CATSDTRTGEVYGYTF; DNA: TGTGCCACCAGTGACACCCGGACAGGGGAGGTCTATGGCTACACCTTC
J: TRBJ1-1; size: NA; D: NA; V: TRBV11-3; CDR3: CASSSASAPRGGLGTEAFF; DNA: TGTGCCAGCAGCTCAGCTTCGGCCCCTCGGGGGGGGCTTGGTACTGAAGCTTTCTTT
J: TRBJ2-7; size: NA; D: NA; V: TRBV19; CDR3: CASSIDEGGEQYF; DNA: TGTGCCAGTAGTATAGATGAAGGGGGCGAGCAGTACTTC
J: TRBJ1-2; size: NA; D: NA; V: TRBV3-1/TRBV3-2; CDR3: CASSFHGGAQREGVNGYTF; DNA: TGTGCCAGCAGCTTCCACGGCGGAGCTCAGCGGGAGGGTGTGAATGGCTACACCTTC
J: TRBJ2-3; size: NA; D: NA; V: TRBV11-2; CDR3: CASSLDLQPRTDTQYF; DNA: TGTGCCAGCAGCTTAGATTTACAACCCCGCACAGATACGCAGTATTTT
J: TRBJ1-2; size: NA; D: NA; V: TRBV3-1/TRBV3-2; CDR3: CASSQRTVLGGGYGYTF; DNA: TGTGCCAGCAGCCAACGGACGGTATTGGGGGGAGGCTATGGCTACACCTTC
J: TRBJ1-3; size: NA; D: TRBD1; V: TRBV19; CDR3: CATRDRGTDTIYF; DNA: TGTGCCACCAGGGACAGGGGGACTGACACCATATATTTT
J: TRBJ2-7; size: few; D: NA; V: TRBV23-1; CDR3: CASSRRSSYEQYF; DNA: TGCGCCAGCAGTCGTAGGAGTTCCTACGAGCAGTACTTC
J: TRBJ2-1; size: once; D: NA; V: TRBV15; CDR3: CATSRDGQPSSYNEQFF; DNA: TGTGCCACCAGCAGAGATGGACAGCCCTCGTCCTACAATGAGCAGTTCTTC
J: TRBJ1-5; size: NA; D: NA; V: TRBV9; CDR3: CASSVEQGGQPQHF; DNA: TGTGCCAGCAGCGTCGAACAGGGTGGACAGCCCCAGCATTTT
J: TRBJ1-6; size: NA; D: NA; V: TRBV6-7; CDR3: CASRDRSYNSPLHF; DNA: TGTGCCAGCAGAGACAGGTCCTATAATTCACCCCTCCACTTT
J: TRBJ1-5; size: NA; D: TRBD1; V: TRBV27; CDR3: CASSSYRGLDSYSNQPQHF; DNA: TGTGCCAGCAGTTCCTACAGGGGGCTCGACTCATATAGCAATCAGCCCCAGCATTTT
J: TRBJ2-6; size: NA; D: NA; V: TRBV7-3; CDR3: CASSRGGGSGANVLTF; DNA: TGTGCCAGCAGCCGAGGGGGGGGTTCTGGGGCCAACGTCCTGACTTTC
J: TRBJ1-5; size: NA; D: NA; V: TRBV6-2/TRBV6-3; CDR3: CASSDRQFHQPQHF; DNA: TGTGCCAGCAGTGATAGACAGTTCCATCAGCCCCAGCATTTT
J: TRBJ1-2; size: NA; D: NA; V: TRBV7-9; CDR3: CASSSIQGANYGYTF; DNA: TGTGCCAGCAGCTCCATACAGGGAGCTAACTATGGCTACACCTTC
J: TRBJ2-7; size: NA; D: NA; V: TRBV5-6; CDR3: CASSRRSSDEQYF; DNA: TGTGCCAGCAGCAGGCGGAGTAGCGACGAGCAGTACTTC
J: TRBJ2-2; size: NA; D: NA; V: TRBV28; CDR3: CASKTGHGLNTGELFF; DNA: TGTGCCAGCAAAACGGGACACGGCCTCAACACCGGGGAGCTGTTTTTT
J: TRBJ2-5; size: NA; D: NA; V: TRBV12-3/TRBV12-4; CDR3: CASTGVAGETQYF; DNA: TGTGCCAGCACTGGCGTAGCCGGAGAGACCCAGTACTTC
J: TRBJ1-1; size: NA; D: NA; V: TRBV7-6; CDR3: CASSFDPRGAEAFF; DNA: TGTGCCAGCAGCTTCGACCCTAGGGGCGCTGAAGCTTTCTTT
J: TRBJ2-5; size: NA; D: NA; V: TRBV7-3; CDR3: CASSTGSQETQYF; DNA: TGTGCCAGCAGCACAGGGAGCCAAGAGACCCAGTACTTC
J: TRBJ2-1; size: NA; D: TRBD1; V: TRBV5-6; CDR3: CASSSGQGNEQFF; DNA: TGTGCCAGCAGCTCTGGACAGGGCAATGAGCAGTTCTTC
J: TRBJ1-1; size: once; D: NA; V: TRBV30; CDR3: CAWIGSRKAFF; DNA: TGTGCCTGGATCGGTTCCAGGAAAGCTTTCTTT
J: TRBJ2-7; size: NA; D: NA; V: TRBV28; CDR3: CASSFQYWRSSYEQYF; DNA: TGTGCCAGCAGTTTTCAGTATTGGAGGAGCTCCTACGAGCAGTACTTC
J: TRBJ2-7; size: NA; D: TRBD1; V: TRBV15; CDR3: CATSGGPGQGLYEQYF; DNA: TGTGCCACCAGCGGAGGACCGGGACAGGGGTTGTACGAGCAGTACTTC
J: TRBJ2-2; size: once; D: NA; V: TRBV28; CDR3: CASSLWGGAATGELFF; DNA: TGTGCCAGCAGTTTATGGGGGGGAGCGGCCACCGGGGAGCTGTTTTTT
J: TRBJ2-2; size: once; D: NA; V: TRBV13; CDR3: CASSLDGESTGELFF; DNA: TGTGCCAGCAGCTTAGACGGGGAGTCAACCGGGGAGCTGTTTTTT
J: TRBJ1-4; size: NA; D: NA; V: TRBV3-1/TRBV3-2; CDR3: CASSQRGNEKLFF; DNA: TGTGCCAGCAGCCAAAGAGGCAATGAAAAACTGTTTTTT
J: TRBJ1-4; size: NA; D: NA; V: TRBV9; CDR3: CASSPRTADEKLFF; DNA: TGTGCCAGCAGCCCTAGGACAGCCGATGAAAAACTGTTTTTT
J: TRBJ2-7; size: NA; D: NA; V: TRBV28; CDR3: CASSLSGHVYEQYF; DNA: TGTGCCAGCAGTTTATCTGGACACGTCTACGAGCAGTACTTC
J: TRBJ2-7; size: NA; D: NA; V: TRBV6-1; CDR3: CASSEGGDRSGEQYF; DNA: TGTGCCAGCAGTGAAGGGGGAGACAGGTCTGGAGAGCAGTACTTC
J: TRBJ1-1; size: NA; D: TRBD1; V: TRBV2; CDR3: CASRRQGNTEAFF; DNA: TGTGCCAGCAGACGACAGGGGAACACTGAAGCTTTCTTT
J: TRBJ1-2; size: NA; D: NA; V: TRBV5-4; CDR3: CASSLAGVPHGYTF; DNA: TGTGCCAGCAGCTTGGCCGGAGTGCCCCACGGCTACACCTTC
J: TRBJ1-5; size: NA; D: NA; V: TRBV28; CDR3: CASSLSGGDQPQHF; DNA: TGTGCCAGCAGTTTGTCGGGGGGAGATCAGCCCCAGCATTTT
J: TRBJ2-7; size: NA; D: TRBD2; V: TRBV3-1/TRBV3-2; CDR3: CASSRQYGRYEQYF; DNA: TGTGCCAGCAGCCGACAATACGGGAGGTACGAGCAGTACTTC